This T cell receptor beta chain was sequenced for a study of T cells in Graves' hyperthyroidism and ophthalmopathy. The J segment lost 5 bases and the V segment lost 4 bases, leaving 6 bases of the junction unmatched. The length of the CDR3 is 17 residues. Study results and limitations: Blood held most thyroid clonotypes expanded above 0.001 frequency. Prediction of ophthalmopathy progression came a median around 7.1 months pre-onset.

It was uncontrolled infection, other autoimmune disease, pregnancy or lactation that excluded patients. Clinical symptoms, serum thyroxine and TRAb, thyroid ultrasound and orbital computed tomography were used for the diagnoses. TCR beta CDR3 region amplification was performed from RNA transcripts. With the HTBI primer set, the TCR CDR3 went through a first round of RT-PCR. Each CDR3 protein gets one entry after TCRdb re-called the multiplex PCR reads with MiXCR. The sample holds about 510,000 distinct CDR3 sequences, about 46% seen once. About this clonotype: Antigen: not known.

This rearrangement joins TRBV12-3 or TRBV12-4 to TRBJ2-2; 14 nucleotides agree with TRBD2. The origin of this receptor is an adult woman with Graves' disease, either hyperthyroidism or ophthalmopathy (not recorded which). Material: peripheral blood or thyroid tissue (not recorded which). For the CDR3, the DNA is TGTGCCAGCAGTTGGGGGACTAGCGGGAGCCCGACCGGGGAGCTGTTTTTT. Residues: CASSWGTSGSPTGELFF.